The entry below describes one TCR beta chain. The data derive from a study of cytomegalovirus exposure and HLA in healthy donors. This table comes from immunoSEQ multiplex PCR, and its TCRdb copy is limited to in-frame clones, with some not included. Among a few hundred thousand clones, around 90% were seen once, and the ten largest hold approximately 3.1%. Germline V lookup: CDR1 SEHNR, CDR2 FQNEAQ (reference sequence). The CDR3 loop spans 16 amino acids. The J segment lost 5 bases and the V segment lost 1 base, leaving 11 bases of the junction unmatched. Sequenced input: PBMCs. The sequence came from a woman aged 25 to 39 in good health and CMV-seronegative. This chain connects TRBV7-9 to TRBJ2-7, with TRBD1 matching over 7 bases. CDR3 nucleotides: TGTGCCAGCAGCTTAGTCGCGCCAGGGGGATTTGACGAGCAGTACTTC. Encoded protein: CASSLVAPGGFDEQYF.